This T cell receptor beta chain was found in a study of cytomegalovirus exposure and HLA in healthy donors. V gave up 5 bases and J gave up 4 bases, with 11 bases separating them. Per germline, CDR1 LNHDA and CDR2 SQIVND (reference sequence). The CDR3 runs 13 residues. General study results and limits: At a 0.05 false discovery rate, a later analysis found some 18,000 TCR beta sequences to be associated with HLA alleles. Several of the most significant clusters appeared linked to common viral pathogens, based on a later analysis. The study put around 180 TCR beta chains on its list as cytomegalovirus-associated.

Researchers ran the PCR with 60 Vbeta and 13 Jbeta primers. Source study methods: Roughly 11 million shared chains were among about 80 million unique TCR beta chains counted in a later analysis. Sequencing used immunoSEQ multiplex PCR; TCRdb keeps in-frame clones, though not all of them. D and trimming were read from the DNA, whereas the V and J calls and clone size are those reported in that table. The repertoire has 150,000 to 200,000 clones, around 84% of them found once; the top ten carry 1.5% to 2%. Comment on this clone: Its antigen is unknown.

The TCR originated in a woman aged 18-35 years in good health and CMV-seronegative. The specimen sequenced was PBMCs. The chain carries TRBV19 and TRBJ1-1, with D perhaps TRBD1 (6 bases). The CDR3: CASSPGEGTEAFF. The CDR3 DNA follows: TGTGCCAGTAGTCCAGGGGAGGGCACTGAAGCTTTCTTT.